The entry below gives a single T cell receptor (beta chain) sequence along with its context. As yet, its antigen is unknown. This sample is drawn from a study of response to subunit inactivated influenza vaccine. One entry per CDR3 protein results from TCRdb running MiXCR on the RT-PCR reads. The sample shows more than 200,000 distinct CDR3 sequences, 12% of them seen only once. Study-wide results and caveats: The study's authors posited that every seasonal influenza vaccination enlists few new T cells.

Sample: non-naive T cells sorted from PBMCs, taken around two weeks before vaccination. This clonotype was obtained from a man aged 50 to 59 who received an inactivated influenza vaccine.

In nucleotides, the CDR3 is TGTGCCAGCAGTTTTAGTCCACTAGCGGTACCGGGGGGTAAGCAGTACTTC. Translating gives CASSFSPLAVPGGKQYF. The chain carries TRBV27 and TRBJ2-7, with 8 bases that match TRBD2. CDR3 length: 17 amino acids. CDR1 and CDR2 from the germline V gene are MNHEY and SMNVEV (reference sequence). J was trimmed by 8 bases and V by 3 bases; bases with no gene match: 18.